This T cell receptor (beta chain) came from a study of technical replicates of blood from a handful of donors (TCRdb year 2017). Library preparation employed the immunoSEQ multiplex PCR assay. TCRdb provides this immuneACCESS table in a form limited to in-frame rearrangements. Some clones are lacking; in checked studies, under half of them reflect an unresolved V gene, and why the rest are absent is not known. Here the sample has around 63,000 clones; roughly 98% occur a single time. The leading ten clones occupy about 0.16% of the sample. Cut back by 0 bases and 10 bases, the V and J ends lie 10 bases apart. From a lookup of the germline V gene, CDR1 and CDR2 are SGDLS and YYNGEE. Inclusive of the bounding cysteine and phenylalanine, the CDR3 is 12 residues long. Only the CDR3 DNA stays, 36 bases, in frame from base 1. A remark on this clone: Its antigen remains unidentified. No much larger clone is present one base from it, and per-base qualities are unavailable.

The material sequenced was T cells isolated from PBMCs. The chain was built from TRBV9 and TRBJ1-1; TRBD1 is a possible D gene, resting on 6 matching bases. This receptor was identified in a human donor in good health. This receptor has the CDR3 CASSVVLGGAFF. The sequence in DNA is TGTGCCAGCAGCGTAGTGCTAGGGGGAGCTTTCTTT.